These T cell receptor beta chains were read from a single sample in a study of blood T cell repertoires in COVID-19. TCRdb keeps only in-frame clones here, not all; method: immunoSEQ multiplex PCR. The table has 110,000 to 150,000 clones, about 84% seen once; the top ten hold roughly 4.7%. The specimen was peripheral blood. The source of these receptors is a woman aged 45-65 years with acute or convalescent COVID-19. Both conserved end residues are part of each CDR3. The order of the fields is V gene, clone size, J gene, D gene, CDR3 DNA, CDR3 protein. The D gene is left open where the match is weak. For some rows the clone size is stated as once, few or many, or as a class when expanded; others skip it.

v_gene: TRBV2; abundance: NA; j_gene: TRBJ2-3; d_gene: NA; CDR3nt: TGTGCCAGCAGTGAAGCAACGGGGGGCACAGATACGCAGTATTTT; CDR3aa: CASSEATGGTDTQYF
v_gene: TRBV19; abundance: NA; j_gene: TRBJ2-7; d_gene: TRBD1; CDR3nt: TGTGCCAGTGCCGGGACAGGGACTTACGAGCAGTACTTC; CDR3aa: CASAGTGTYEQYF
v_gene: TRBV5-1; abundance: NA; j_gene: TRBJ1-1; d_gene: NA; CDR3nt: TGCGCCAGCAGCTTGGACCTAGGCCAGGGGAACACTGAAGCTTTCTTT; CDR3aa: CASSLDLGQGNTEAFF
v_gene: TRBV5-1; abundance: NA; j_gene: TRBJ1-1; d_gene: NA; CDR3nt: TGCGCCAGCAGCTGGACCGAGGGTGGCACTGAAGCTTTCTTT; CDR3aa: CASSWTEGGTEAFF
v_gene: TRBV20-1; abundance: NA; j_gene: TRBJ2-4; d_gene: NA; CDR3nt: TGCAGTGCTAGTAAGGGAGAAAACATTCAGTACTTC; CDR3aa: CSASKGENIQYF
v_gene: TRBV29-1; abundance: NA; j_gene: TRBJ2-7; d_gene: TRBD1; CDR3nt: TGCAGCGTCTGGGACAGAAGTTTCGGGGAGCAGTACTTC; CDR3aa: CSVWDRSFGEQYF
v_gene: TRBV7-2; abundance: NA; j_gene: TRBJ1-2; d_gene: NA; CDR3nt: TGTGCCAGCAGCTTAGCCCCGACAGACGAAACTAACTATGGCTACACCTTC; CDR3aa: CASSLAPTDETNYGYTF
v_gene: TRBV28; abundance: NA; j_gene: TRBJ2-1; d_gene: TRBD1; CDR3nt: TGTGCCAGCAGTTTATTTCTAGGGGGCGGTGAGCAGTTCTTC; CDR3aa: CASSLFLGGGEQFF
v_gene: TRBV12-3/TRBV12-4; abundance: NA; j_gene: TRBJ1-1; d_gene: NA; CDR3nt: TGTGCCAGCAACGAGAGGACAGTACTACATGCTTTCTTT; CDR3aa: CASNERTVLHAFF
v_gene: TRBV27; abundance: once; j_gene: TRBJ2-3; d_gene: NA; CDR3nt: TGTGCCAGCAGGGAGGGGATTGGAACAGATACGCAGTATTTT; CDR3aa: CASREGIGTDTQYF
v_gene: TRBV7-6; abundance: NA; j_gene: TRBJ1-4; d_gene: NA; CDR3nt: TGTGCCAGCAGCTTAGCCGAGACTAATGAAAAACTGTTTTTT; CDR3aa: CASSLAETNEKLFF
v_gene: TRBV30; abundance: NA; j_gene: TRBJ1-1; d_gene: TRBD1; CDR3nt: TGTGCCTGGAGTGAGGGGGCGAGGGGAGCTTTCTTT; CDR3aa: CAWSEGARGAFF
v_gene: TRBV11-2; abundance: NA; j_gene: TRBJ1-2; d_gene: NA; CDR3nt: TGTGCCAGCAGCGCACAGGGAAACTATGGCTACACCTTC; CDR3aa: CASSAQGNYGYTF
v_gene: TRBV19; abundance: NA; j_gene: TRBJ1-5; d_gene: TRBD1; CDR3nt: TGTGCCACGCTTGGGACAGGGGGCTATCAGCCCCAGCATTTT; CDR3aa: CATLGTGGYQPQHF
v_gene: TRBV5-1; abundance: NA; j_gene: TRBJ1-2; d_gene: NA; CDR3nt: TGCGCCAGCAGCTTGGGGCAGGCCGCGCCTGATGGCTACACCTTC; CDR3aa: CASSLGQAAPDGYTF
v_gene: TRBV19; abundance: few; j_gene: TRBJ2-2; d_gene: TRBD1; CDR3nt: TGTGCCAGTAGCGGACAGGGGGGCACCGGGGAGCTGTTTTTT; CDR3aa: CASSGQGGTGELFF
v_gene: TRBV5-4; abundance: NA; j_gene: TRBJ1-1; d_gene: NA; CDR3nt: TGTGCCAGCAGCTTGGAGAACCGGGGAAACACTGAAGCTTTCTTT; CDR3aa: CASSLENRGNTEAFF
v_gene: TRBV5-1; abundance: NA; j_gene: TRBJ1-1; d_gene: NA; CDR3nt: TGCGCCAGCACAGGGGAAGGGAACACTGAAGCTTTCTTT; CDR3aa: CASTGEGNTEAFF
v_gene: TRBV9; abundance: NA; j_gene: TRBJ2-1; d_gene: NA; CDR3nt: TGTGCCAGCAGCGGGGGAGTGGGCTCCTACAATGAGCAGTTCTTC; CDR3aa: CASSGGVGSYNEQFF
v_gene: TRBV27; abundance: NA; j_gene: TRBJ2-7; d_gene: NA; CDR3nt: TGTGCCAGCAGTTTATCGTCCGGAGCCCTCTACGAGCAGTACTTC; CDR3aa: CASSLSSGALYEQYF
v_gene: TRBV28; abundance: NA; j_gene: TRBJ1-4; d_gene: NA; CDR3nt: TGTGCCAGCAACATCGCCCCAGGCGGGGAAAAACTGTTTTTT; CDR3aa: CASNIAPGGEKLFF
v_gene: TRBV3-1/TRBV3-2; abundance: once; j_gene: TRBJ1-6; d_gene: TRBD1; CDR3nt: TGTGCCAGCAGCCCTAGGGACAGGTCGTGGAATTCACCCCTCCACTTT; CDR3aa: CASSPRDRSWNSPLHF